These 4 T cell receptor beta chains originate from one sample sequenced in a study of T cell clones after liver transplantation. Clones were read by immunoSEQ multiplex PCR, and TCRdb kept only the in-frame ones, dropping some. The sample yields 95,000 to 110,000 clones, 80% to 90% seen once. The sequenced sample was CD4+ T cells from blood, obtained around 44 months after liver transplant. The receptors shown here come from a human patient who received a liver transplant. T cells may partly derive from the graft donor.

Here the CDR3 DNA reads TGTGCCAGCTCACCACAGGCCCCCGAGGGAAATTCACCCCTCCACTTT. It yields the protein CASSPQAPEGNSPLHF. This sequence joins TRBV18 and TRBJ1-6; no definite D call. Trimming removed 1 base at V and 7 bases at J, with 14 bases between. The CDR3 loop spans 16 amino acids. CDR1 and CDR2 (germline): KGHSH, LQKENI.

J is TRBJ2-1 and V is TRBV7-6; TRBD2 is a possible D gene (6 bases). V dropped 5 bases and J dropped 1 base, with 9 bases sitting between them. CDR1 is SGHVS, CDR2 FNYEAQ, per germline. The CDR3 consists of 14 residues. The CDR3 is CASSPGGSYNEQFF. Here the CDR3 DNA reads TGTGCCAGCAGCCCCGGGGGTTCCTACAATGAGCAGTTCTTC.

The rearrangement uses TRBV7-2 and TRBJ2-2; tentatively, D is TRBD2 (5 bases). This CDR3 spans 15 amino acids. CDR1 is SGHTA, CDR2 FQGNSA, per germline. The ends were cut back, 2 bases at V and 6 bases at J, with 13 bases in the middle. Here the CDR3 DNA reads TGTGCCAGCAGCTTAAGGGCTAGCTTGCCCGGGGAGCTGTTTTTT. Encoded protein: CASSLRASLPGELFF.

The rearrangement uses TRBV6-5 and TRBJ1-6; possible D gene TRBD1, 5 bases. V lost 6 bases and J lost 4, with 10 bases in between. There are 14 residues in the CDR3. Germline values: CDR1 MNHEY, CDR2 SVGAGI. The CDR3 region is CASRPGLYNSPLHF. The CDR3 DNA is TGTGCCAGCAGGCCGGGGCTTTATAATTCACCCCTCCACTTT.